Detailed here is one TCR beta chain. The antigen is not known. Measured with immunoSEQ multiplex PCR; TCRdb has only the in-frame clones, and not every one. The data show under 200,000 clones, 84% seen once. These data belong to a study of cytotoxic CD8 clonotypes in ibrutinib-treated CLL. This CDR3 has 17 residues. V lost 4 bases to trimming and J lost 0 bases, with 15 bases between them. The germline V gene encodes CDR1 SGHDN and CDR2 FVKESK. The study, taken as a whole, reports: While tracking circulating CD8+ T-cell counts, baseline clonality exceeded that of age-matched healthy donors. Stable or contracted on treatment, public clonotypes were also uncommon. Ibrutinib response saw clonality rise, and progression saw it return toward baseline.

This sequence joins TRBV14 and TRBJ1-4; D is perhaps TRBD1 (5 bases). Sequencing used PBMCs, obtained after 24 months of ibrutinib treatment. The sequence was collected from a human donor with chronic lymphocytic leukemia. The CDR3 here is CASSLGRVIATNEKLFF. Here the CDR3 DNA reads TGTGCCAGCAGCCTGGGCAGGGTGATAGCAACTAATGAAAAACTGTTTTTT.